The 7 T cell receptor beta chains reported below all come from one sample, sequenced in a study of control samples from healthy donors and cancer patients. Data came from immunoSEQ multiplex PCR; TCRdb stores just in-frame clones and leaves some out. The data contain 82,000 or so clones, around 94% of them singletons. The sample was blood. These receptors were collected from a woman aged 18-30 years in good health.

J is TRBJ1-6 and V is TRBV28; 9 bases map to TRBD1. With 5 bases clipped from V and 7 bases from J, the junction kept 6 bases outside the gene matches. This CDR3 has 15 amino acids. Looked up from germline, CDR1 is MDHEN and CDR2 is SYDVKM. The CDR3 DNA sequence: TGTGCCAGCAGTCTTAGGACAGGGGTGAATTCACCCCTCCACTTT. Translation: CASSLRTGVNSPLHF.

CDR3 DNA: TGTGCCAGCAGTTTAAACGCAGGGGGCTGGACAGATACGCAGTATTTT. This gives the protein CASSLNAGGWTDTQYF. The chain employs TRBV28 and TRBJ2-3; 8 nucleotides align to TRBD1. V trimming: 2 bases; J trimming: 3 bases; junction bases outside the gene matches: 7. This CDR3 spans 16 amino acids. The germline CDR1 and CDR2 sequences are MDHEN and SYDVKM.

The chain carries TRBV5-1 and TRBJ1-2; no clear D gene. Trimming took off 1 base at V and 2 bases at J, with 15 bases between the two ends. Germline V gene data show CDR1 as SGHRS and CDR2 as YFSETQ. The CDR3 length is 16 residues. CDR3 amino acids: CASSLLGPGENYGYTF. CDR3 nucleotides: TGCGCCAGCAGCTTGTTAGGCCCGGGCGAAAACTATGGCTACACCTTC.

This clone was counted a single time. This chain connects TRBV10-3 to TRBJ2-1, with TRBD1 identical over 9 bases. CDR1 and CDR2 from the germline V gene are ENHRY and SYGVKD. CDR3 length: 15 residues. After removal of 10 bases from V and 2 bases from J, the junction contained 9 bases not matched to a gene. The CDR3 bases are TGTGCCACCGAGGGGGGGGACAGGGCCTACAATGAGCAGTTCTTC. As protein: CATEGGDRAYNEQFF.

This clone was counted once. The chain couples TRBV6-1 to TRBJ1-2, with D tentatively TRBD1 (5 bases). V dropped 3 bases and J dropped 4 bases, with 18 bases sitting between them. The CDR3 loop spans 16 amino acids. Germline V gene data show CDR1 as MNHNS and CDR2 as SASEGT. CDR3 sequence: CASSEPGSGRGYGYTF. The CDR3 DNA reads TGTGCCAGCAGTGAGCCAGGGTCGGGTCGTGGCTATGGCTACACCTTC.

The chain uses TRBV14 and TRBJ2-3; D gene uncertain. CDR3 length equals 12 residues. V was pared by 1 base and J by 10 bases, with 9 bases between. Germline CDR1 SGHDN, CDR2 FVKESK. The CDR3 protein is CASSQGAEPQYF. DNA for the CDR3: TGTGCCAGCAGCCAAGGGGCAGAACCGCAGTATTTT.

The chain links TRBV4-1 to TRBJ1-2, with 7 bases fitting TRBD1. Germline V CDR1 and CDR2: MGHRA, YSYEKL. The CDR3 loop spans 15 amino acids. J was trimmed by 2 bases and V by 2 bases; bases with no gene match: 5. The CDR3 coding sequence is TGCGCCAGCAGCCAACCGACAGGGTCCAACTATGGCTACACCTTC. As protein: CASSQPTGSNYGYTF.